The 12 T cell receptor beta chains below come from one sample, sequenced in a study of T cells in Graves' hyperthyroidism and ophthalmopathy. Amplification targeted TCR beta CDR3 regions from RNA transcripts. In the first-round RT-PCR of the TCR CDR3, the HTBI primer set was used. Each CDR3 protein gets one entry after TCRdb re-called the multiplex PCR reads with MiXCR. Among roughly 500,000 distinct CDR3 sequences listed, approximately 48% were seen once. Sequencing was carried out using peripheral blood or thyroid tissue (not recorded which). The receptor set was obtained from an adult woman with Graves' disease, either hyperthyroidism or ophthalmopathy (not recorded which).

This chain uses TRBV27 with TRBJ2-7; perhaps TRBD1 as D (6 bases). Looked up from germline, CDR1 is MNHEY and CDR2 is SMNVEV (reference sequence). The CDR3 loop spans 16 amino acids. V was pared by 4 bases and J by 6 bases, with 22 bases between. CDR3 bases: TGTGCCAGCAGTTCGAATCCGGGACACCCCCTCCCCGAGCAGTACTTC. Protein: CASSSNPGHPLPEQYF.

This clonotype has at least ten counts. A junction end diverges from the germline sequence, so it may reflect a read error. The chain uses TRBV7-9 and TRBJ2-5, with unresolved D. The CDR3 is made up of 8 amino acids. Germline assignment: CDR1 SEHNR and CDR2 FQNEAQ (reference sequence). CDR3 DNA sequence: TGTGCCAGCAACTCGTATAACTTC. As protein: CASNSYNF.

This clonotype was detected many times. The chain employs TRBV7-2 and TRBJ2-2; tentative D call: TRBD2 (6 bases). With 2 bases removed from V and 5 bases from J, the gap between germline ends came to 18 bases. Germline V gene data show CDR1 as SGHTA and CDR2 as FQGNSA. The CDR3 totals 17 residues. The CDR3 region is CASSLSLGGGGTGELFF. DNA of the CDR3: TGTGCCAGCAGCTTAAGCCTTGGGGGAGGTGGGACCGGGGAGCTGTTTTTT.

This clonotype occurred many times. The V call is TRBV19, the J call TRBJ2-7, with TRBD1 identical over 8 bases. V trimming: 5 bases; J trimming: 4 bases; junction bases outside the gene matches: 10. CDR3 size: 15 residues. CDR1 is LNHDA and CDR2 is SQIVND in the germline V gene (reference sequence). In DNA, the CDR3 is TGTGCCAGTAGTTCCCGGGACAGGAGCCTATACGAGCAGTACTTC. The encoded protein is CASSSRDRSLYEQYF. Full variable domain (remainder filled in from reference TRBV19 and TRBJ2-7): DGGITQSPKYLFRKEGQNVTLSCEQNLNHDAMYWYRQDPGQGLRLIYYSQIVNDFQKGDIAEGYSVSREKKESFPLTVTSAQKNPTAFYLCASSSRDRSLYEQYFGPGTRLTVT.

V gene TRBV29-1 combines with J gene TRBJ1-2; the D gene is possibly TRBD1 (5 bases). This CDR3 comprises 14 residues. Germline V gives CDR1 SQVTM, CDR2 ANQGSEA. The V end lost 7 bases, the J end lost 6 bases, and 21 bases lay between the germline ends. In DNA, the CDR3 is TGCAGCGCGACAGATTCCTGGGGAACAAATGGCTACACCTTC. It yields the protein CSATDSWGTNGYTF. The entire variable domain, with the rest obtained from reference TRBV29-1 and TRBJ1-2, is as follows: SAVISQKPSRDICQRGTSLTIQCQVDSQVTMMFWYRQQPGQSLTLIATANQGSEATYESGFVIDKFPISRPNLTFSTLTVSNMSPEDSSIYLCSATDSWGTNGYTFGSGTRLTVV.

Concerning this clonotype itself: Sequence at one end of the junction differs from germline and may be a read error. The CDR3 bases are TGTGCCGGCAGTGACCAGGGCCCGGACACTGAAGCTTTCTTT. It yields the protein CAGSDQGPDTEAFF. The V call is TRBV2, the J call TRBJ1-1, with D tentatively TRBD1 (5 bases). CDR1 is SNHLY and CDR2 is FYNNEI in the germline V gene. This CDR3 is 14 amino acids long.

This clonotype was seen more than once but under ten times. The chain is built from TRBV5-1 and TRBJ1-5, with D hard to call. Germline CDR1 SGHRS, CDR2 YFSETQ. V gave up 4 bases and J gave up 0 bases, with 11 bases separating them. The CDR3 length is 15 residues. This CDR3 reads CASSESPNSNQPQHF. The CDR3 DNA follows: TGCGCCAGCAGCGAGAGTCCGAATAGCAATCAGCCCCAGCATTTT.

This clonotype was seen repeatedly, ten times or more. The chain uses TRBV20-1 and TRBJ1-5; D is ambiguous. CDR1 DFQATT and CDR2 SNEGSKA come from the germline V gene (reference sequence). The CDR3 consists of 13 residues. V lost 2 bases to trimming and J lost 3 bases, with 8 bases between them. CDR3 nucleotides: TGCAGTGCTAGAATAGTATCCAATCAGCCCCAGCATTTT. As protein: CSARIVSNQPQHF.

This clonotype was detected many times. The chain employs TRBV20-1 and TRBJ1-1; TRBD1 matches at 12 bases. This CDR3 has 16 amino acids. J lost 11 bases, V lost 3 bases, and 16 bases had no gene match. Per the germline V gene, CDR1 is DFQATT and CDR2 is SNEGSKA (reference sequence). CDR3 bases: TGCAGTGCTAGGGATCCCAGATGGGGGACAGGGGGCCTCGCTTTCTTT. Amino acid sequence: CSARDPRWGTGGLAFF.

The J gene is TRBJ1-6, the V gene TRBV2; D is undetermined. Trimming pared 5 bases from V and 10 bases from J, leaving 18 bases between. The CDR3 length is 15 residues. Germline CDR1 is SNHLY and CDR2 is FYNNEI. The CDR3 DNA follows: TGTGCCAGCAGTTATAGCGGGAGAGGGCACTCACCCCTCCACTTT. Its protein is CASSYSGRGHSPLHF.

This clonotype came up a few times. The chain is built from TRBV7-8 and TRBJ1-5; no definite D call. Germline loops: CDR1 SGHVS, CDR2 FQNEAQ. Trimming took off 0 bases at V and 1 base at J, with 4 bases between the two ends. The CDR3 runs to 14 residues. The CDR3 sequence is CASSLAESNQPQHF. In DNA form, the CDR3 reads TGTGCCAGCAGCTTAGCTGAGAGCAATCAGCCCCAGCATTTT.

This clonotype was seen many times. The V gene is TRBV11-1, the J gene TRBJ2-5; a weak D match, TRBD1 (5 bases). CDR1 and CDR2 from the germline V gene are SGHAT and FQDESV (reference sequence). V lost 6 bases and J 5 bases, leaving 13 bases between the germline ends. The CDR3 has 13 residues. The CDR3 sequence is CASRGRVSETQYF. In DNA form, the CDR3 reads TGTGCCAGCAGGGGGCGCGTTTCGGAGACCCAGTACTTC.